This passage covers 13 T cell receptor beta chains from one sample sequenced in a study of T-cell reconstitution after alpha-beta-depleted transplantation in children. Unique molecular identifiers tagged the TCRbeta library. From the PCR reads, TCRdb called clonotypes with MiXCR, one entry per CDR3 protein. Of approximately 230,000 distinct CDR3 sequences in the sample, 20% to 30% were seen once. This specimen was PBMCs, mostly from graft donor cells, taken 360 days after TCRalphabeta/CD19-depleted stem cell transplant. The receptors stem from a female patient between 2 and 10 years old who had a stem cell transplant for congenital amegakaryocytic thrombocytopenia, so the T cells may come from the graft donor.

The chain joins TRBV11-3 to TRBJ2-1; weak D call: TRBD2 (6 bases). Trimming pared 5 bases from V and 0 bases from J, leaving 14 bases between. Germline V gives CDR1 SGHNT, CDR2 YENEEA. CDR3 length: 16 residues. CDR3 in amino acids: CASSPGDGSSYNEQFF. DNA of the CDR3: TGTGCCAGCAGCCCGGGGGACGGCAGCTCCTACAATGAGCAGTTCTTC.

This clonotype was observed a few times. J is TRBJ2-3 and V is TRBV7-2, with a possible D match to TRBD1 (7 bases). Germline CDR1 and CDR2: SGHTA and FQGNSA. CDR3 length equals 14 residues. V gave up 2 bases and J gave up 4 bases, with 10 bases separating them. The CDR3 reads CASSLSRGADTQYF. CDR3 nucleotide sequence: TGTGCCAGCAGCTTATCCAGGGGGGCAGATACGCAGTATTTT.

The chain joins TRBV7-2 to TRBJ2-7; 14 bases agree with TRBD2. Per germline, CDR1 SGHTA and CDR2 FQGNSA. CDR3 size: 15 residues. The V segment lost 4 bases and the J segment 7 bases; nucleotides outside the gene matches: 6. For the CDR3, the DNA is TGTGCCAGCAGCTGGGGACTAGCGGGAGCACAAGAGCAGTACTTC. Translated, it gives CASSWGLAGAQEQYF.

This chain joins TRBV20-1 and TRBJ1-5; the match to TRBD1 covers 7 bases. The CDR3 runs 15 residues. The germline V gene has CDR1 DFQATT and CDR2 SNEGSKA (reference sequence). The trim removed 3 bases at V and 0 bases at J, leaving 5 bases unmatched. Written as DNA, the CDR3 is TGCAGTGCTAGTGGACAGGCGGATAGCAATCAGCCCCAGCATTTT. Translating gives CSASGQADSNQPQHF.

The V gene is TRBV4-2, the J gene TRBJ1-2, with D perhaps matching TRBD1 (6 bases). Between the trimmed V and J ends, which lost 0 bases and 7 bases, there was a span of 18 bases. This CDR3 has 16 amino acids. The germline V gene has CDR1 LGHNA and CDR2 YNFKEQ. The CDR3 loop reads CASSQDGLGGPSGYTF. In nucleotides, the CDR3 is TGTGCCAGCAGCCAAGATGGGTTGGGGGGGCCGTCTGGCTACACCTTC.

This clonotype was seen a few times. The gene calls are TRBV6-2 or TRBV6-3 and TRBJ2-3; unclear D gene. The CDR3 contains 17 residues. The ends were cut back, 0 bases at V and 0 bases at J, with 13 bases in the middle. Germline V CDR1 and CDR2: MNHEY, SVGEGT. The CDR3, as DNA: TGTGCCAGCAGTTACTCGGCGGAGACCTCTAGCACAGATACGCAGTATTTT. As protein: CASSYSAETSSTDTQYF.

This chain connects TRBV5-1 to TRBJ2-2; D not certain. The CDR3 spans 13 residues. CDR1 and CDR2 (germline): SGHRS, YFSETQ. The V and J ends lost 5 bases and 5 bases respectively, with 10 bases between them. For the CDR3, the DNA is TGCGCCAGCAGGGTCGGCAGGACCGGGGAGCTGTTTTTT. Protein sequence: CASRVGRTGELFF.

The gene calls are TRBV29-1 and TRBJ2-7, with D uncertain. With 7 bases removed from V and 3 bases from J, the gap between germline ends came to 7 bases. Germline CDR1 and CDR2: SQVTM and ANQGSEA. CDR3 size: 10 residues. The CDR3 is CSAADYEQYF. For the CDR3, the DNA is TGCAGCGCAGCAGACTACGAGCAGTACTTC.

The chain couples TRBV7-9 to TRBJ2-1; 7 bases match TRBD1. The CDR3 extends over 15 amino acids. J gave up 13 bases and V 1 base, and 13 bases lay outside the gene matches. The germline V gene encodes CDR1 SEHNR and CDR2 FQNEAQ (reference sequence). In DNA form, the CDR3 reads TGTGCCAGCAGCTTAGTTCTTGGCACGACAGGGCCTCAGTTCTTC. This gives the protein CASSLVLGTTGPQFF.

This sequence joins TRBV7-9 and TRBJ2-7; D is uncertain. V was pared by 6 bases and J by 3 bases, with 6 bases between. Germline V gene data show CDR1 as SEHNR and CDR2 as FQNEAQ (reference sequence). This CDR3 region has 11 residues. The CDR3 region has the DNA TGTGCCAGCAGTGGGGACTACGAGCAGTACTTC. It is translated as CASSGDYEQYF.

The sample holds a few counts of this clonotype. This chain connects TRBV5-1 to TRBJ2-2; no clear D gene. Trimming pared 1 base from V and 6 bases from J, leaving 16 bases between. From germline, CDR1 is SGHRS and CDR2 YFSETQ. The CDR3 runs to 16 residues. CDR3 DNA sequence: TGCGCCAGCAGCTTGTGGGGTGCCCCTGAGGCCGGGGAGCTGTTTTTT. Its translation: CASSLWGAPEAGELFF.

This clonotype was seen only a few times. V and J are TRBV12-3 or TRBV12-4 and TRBJ2-3, with D possibly matching TRBD1 (5 bases). The CDR3 covers 13 residues. The V gene lost 7 bases and the J gene lost 2 bases, with 10 bases spanning the gap. CDR3 sequence (DNA): TGTGCCAGCACCATGACAGCCACAGATACGCAGTATTTT. Its protein product is CASTMTATDTQYF.

This chain links TRBV11-2 with TRBJ2-2; TRBD2 matches 7 bases. The V gene end was trimmed by 1 base and the J gene end by 4 bases; junction bases not matched to a gene: 6. The CDR3 covers 16 residues. Germline V CDR1 and CDR2: SGHAT, FQNNGV. CDR3 DNA: TGTGCCAGCAGCTTAGCTACGGGACTAACCACCGGGGAGCTGTTTTTT. It specifies CASSLATGLTTGELFF.